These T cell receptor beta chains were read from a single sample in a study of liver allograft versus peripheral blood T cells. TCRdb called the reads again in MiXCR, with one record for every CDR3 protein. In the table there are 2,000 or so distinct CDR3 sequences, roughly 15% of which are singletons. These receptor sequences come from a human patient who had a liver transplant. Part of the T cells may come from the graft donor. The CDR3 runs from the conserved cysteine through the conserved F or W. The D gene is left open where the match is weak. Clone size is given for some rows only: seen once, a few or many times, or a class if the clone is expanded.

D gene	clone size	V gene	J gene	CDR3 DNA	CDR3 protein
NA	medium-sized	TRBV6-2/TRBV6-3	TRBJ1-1	TGTGCCAGCAGTTATAAGGGTAGAACTGAAGCTTTCTTT	CASSYKGRTEAFF
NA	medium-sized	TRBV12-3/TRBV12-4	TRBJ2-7	TGTGCCAGCAGCCACCCAAACTCCTACGAGCAGTACTTC	CASSHPNSYEQYF
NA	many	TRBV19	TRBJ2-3	TGTGCCAGTAGTAGTGATCGGGCGGGGAGCACAGATACGCAGTATTTT	CASSSDRAGSTDTQYF
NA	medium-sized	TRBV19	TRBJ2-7	TGTGCCAGTAGTGGGTTGGCGGGACAGAGAGTCTACGAGCAGTACTTC	CASSGLAGQRVYEQYF
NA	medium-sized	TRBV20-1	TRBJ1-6	TGCAGTGCTAGGCGTCAGGCGGGGTCACCCCTCCACTTT	CSARRQAGSPLHF
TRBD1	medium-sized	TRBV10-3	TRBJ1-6	TGTGCCACCCGGGACAGGGGGTCAGGCACCTATAATTCACCCCTCCACTTT	CATRDRGSGTYNSPLHF
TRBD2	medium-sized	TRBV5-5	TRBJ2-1	TGTGCCAGCAGCTTTGGCGGGGGGAGCTCCTACAATGAGCAGTTCTTC	CASSFGGGSSYNEQFF
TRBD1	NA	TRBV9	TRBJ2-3	TGTGCCAGCACTATCGGAACAGGGGGCATGATGAGCACAGATACGCAGTATTTT	CASTIGTGGMMSTDTQYF
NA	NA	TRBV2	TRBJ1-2	TGTGCCAGCAGTCCGGACAGCAAGAACTATGGCTACACCTTC	CASSPDSKNYGYTF
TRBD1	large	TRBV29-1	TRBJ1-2	TGCAGCGTTACGACAGGGGGGCTATCCACCTTC	CSVTTGGLSTF
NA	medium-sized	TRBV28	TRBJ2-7	TGTGCCAGCAGTTTAGGGTACGTGGACCCCTCCTACGAGCAGTACTTC	CASSLGYVDPSYEQYF
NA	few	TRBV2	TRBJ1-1	TGTGCCAGCAGGCCCCGGGTGGACACTGAAGCTTTCTTT	CASRPRVDTEAFF
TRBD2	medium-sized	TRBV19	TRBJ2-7	TGTGCCAGTAGTGTGGGACTAGGAGGCTACGAGCAGTACTTC	CASSVGLGGYEQYF
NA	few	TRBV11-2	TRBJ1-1	TGTGCCAGCAGTTTTCACCTAAAGACTGAAGCTTTCTTT	CASSFHLKTEAFF
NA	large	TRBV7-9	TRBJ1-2	TGTGCCAGCAGCTTAGAACGGGTCTATGGCTACACCTTC	CASSLERVYGYTF
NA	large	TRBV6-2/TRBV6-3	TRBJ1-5	TGTGCCAGCACCCTCTCGGGGGATCAGCCCCAGCATTTT	CASTLSGDQPQHF
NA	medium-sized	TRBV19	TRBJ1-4	TGTGCCAGTAGTGAACAGGTTAATGAAAAACTGTTTTTT	CASSEQVNEKLFF
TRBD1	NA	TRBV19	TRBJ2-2	TGTGCCAGTAGCACCGGGACAGGGAACGGGGAGCTGTTTTTT	CASSTGTGNGELFF
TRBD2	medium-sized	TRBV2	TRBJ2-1	TGTGCCAGCAGTGACAGCGGGGGCCCCTACAATGAGCAGTTCTTC	CASSDSGGPYNEQFF
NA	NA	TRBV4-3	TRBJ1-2	TGCGCCAGCAGCCAAGATGTGGGGGGCGTGTATGGCTACACCTTC	CASSQDVGGVYGYTF
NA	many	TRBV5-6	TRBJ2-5	TGTGCCAGCAGCTTGCAGTCGGTCCAAGAGACCCAGTACTTC	CASSLQSVQETQYF
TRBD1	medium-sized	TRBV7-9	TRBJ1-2	TGTGCCAGCAGCCATGGACAGGAGGGGCCGCGCTACACCTTC	CASSHGQEGPRYTF
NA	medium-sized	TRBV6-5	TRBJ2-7	TGTGCCAGCAATCGAGGAGGGACAGACGAGCAGTACTTC	CASNRGGTDEQYF
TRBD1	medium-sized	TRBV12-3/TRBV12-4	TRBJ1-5	TGTGCCAGCAGAGCACAGGGGGCGCATCTTCAGCCCCAGCATTTT	CASRAQGAHLQPQHF
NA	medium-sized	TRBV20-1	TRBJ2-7	TGCAGTGCTAGTTCCCAGCGAGCGGCCTGGGAGCAGTACTTC	CSASSQRAAWEQYF
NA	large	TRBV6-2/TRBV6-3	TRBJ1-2	TGTGCCAGCAGTTACCTCGGGTATGGCTACACCTTC	CASSYLGYGYTF
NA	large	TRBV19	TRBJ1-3	TGTGCCAGTAGTATCCGGAGCTCTGGAAACACCATATATTTT	CASSIRSSGNTIYF
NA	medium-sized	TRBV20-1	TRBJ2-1	TGCAGTGCTAGTACCCTGGGTTACAATGAGCAGTTCTTC	CSASTLGYNEQFF
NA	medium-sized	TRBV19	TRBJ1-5	TGTGCCAGTAGTAAGACTGGGGCTAATCAGCCCCAGCATTTT	CASSKTGANQPQHF
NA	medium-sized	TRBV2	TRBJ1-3	TGTGCCAGCACTGACCGGCCCGGGCTCGGAAACACCATATATTTT	CASTDRPGLGNTIYF
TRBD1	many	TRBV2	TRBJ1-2	TGTGCCAGCAGCGACTTAACAGGGGGCTATGGCTACACCTTC	CASSDLTGGYGYTF
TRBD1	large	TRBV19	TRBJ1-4	TGTGCCAGTAGTGACACAGGGGGGGCAAATGAAAAACTGTTTTTT	CASSDTGGANEKLFF
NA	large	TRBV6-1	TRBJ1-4	TGTGCCAGCAGTCTTCGGACAGCCGGAATGGGTGAAAAACTGTTTTTT	CASSLRTAGMGEKLFF
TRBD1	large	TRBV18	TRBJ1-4	TGTGCCAGCTCGCGAGACAGGGAGAATAATGAAAAACTGTTTTTT	CASSRDRENNEKLFF
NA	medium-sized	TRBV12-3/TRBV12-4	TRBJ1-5	TGTGCCAGCCAAGTTAGCAATCAGCCCCAGCATTTT	CASQVSNQPQHF
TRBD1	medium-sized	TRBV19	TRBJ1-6	TGTGCCAGTAAAGGTAGACAGGGGGCGCGGCCCCTCCACTTT	CASKGRQGARPLHF
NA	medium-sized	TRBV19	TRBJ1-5	TGTGCCAGTAGTCCCTCCTCCGGGACTCTCGAACCCCAGCATTTT	CASSPSSGTLEPQHF
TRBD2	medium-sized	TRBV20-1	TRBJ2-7	TGCAGTGCTAGACCACCGGGACTAGCGGGGGCCTACGAGCAGTACTTC	CSARPPGLAGAYEQYF
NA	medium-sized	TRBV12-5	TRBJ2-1	TGTGCTAGTGGTTTTGCTGAGCAGTTCTTC	CASGFAEQFF
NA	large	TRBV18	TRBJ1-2	TGTGCCAGCTCACATACAGGGAATGGAAATGGCTACACCTTC	CASSHTGNGNGYTF
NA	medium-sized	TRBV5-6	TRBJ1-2	TGTGCCAGCAGCAAGAACAGGGCCGTAATCGGCTACACCTTC	CASSKNRAVIGYTF
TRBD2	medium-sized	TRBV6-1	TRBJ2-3	TGTGCCAGCAGTGAAATCCCCAGCGGGGGGGTACCAGATACGCAGTATTTT	CASSEIPSGGVPDTQYF
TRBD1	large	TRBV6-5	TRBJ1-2	TGTGCCAGCAGTTACCTCTACAGGGGTTCAGTCCATGGCTACACCTTC	CASSYLYRGSVHGYTF